The sequence of this TCR beta chain was determined in a study of blood T cells in healthy people across ages. Study results and caveats: Versus aged donors, long-lived donors had higher diversity and more naive CD4+ cells. Per million T cells, TCR beta diversity dropped roughly linearly as age increased.

The V gene's germline CDR1 is DFQATT and CDR2 SNEGSKA (reference sequence). The CDR3 is made up of 19 amino acids. Trimming stripped 0 bases from V and 0 bases from J, with 21 bases between. Concerning this clonotype: Its antigen is undetermined.

Together with a sample-barcoded 5' primer, a J-beta primer mix was included in a second PCR lasting roughly 6 to 12 cycles. All cDNA molecules were each tagged by a template-switch adaptor with 12 random nucleotides. Using its own MiXCR run on the 5' RACE reads, TCRdb lists one record per CDR3 protein. The sample has 800,000 or so distinct CDR3 sequences; 46% are singletons. This receptor was taken from a man at least 80 years old in good health. The V gene is TRBV20-1, the J gene TRBJ2-4; D may match TRBD1 or TRBD2 (5 bases each). The sample taken for sequencing was blood. In DNA, the CDR3 is TGCAGTGCTAGAGATCCTTTCTACCGGGACGATCTAGCCAAAAACATTCAGTACTTC. Translation gives CSARDPFYRDDLAKNIQYF.